A single sample gave rise to the 7 T cell receptor beta chains below, sequenced in a study of technical replicates of blood from a handful of donors. Data came from immunoSEQ multiplex PCR; TCRdb stores just in-frame clones and leaves some out. Of 65,000 to 95,000 clones listed, about 90% are singletons. The sequencing sample was made of T cells isolated from PBMCs. All receptors derive from a human donor in good health.

The rearrangement links TRBV7-3 to TRBJ2-1; tentative D call: TRBD2 (5 bases). V was shortened by 5 bases and J by 5 bases, with 25 bases between the two germline ends. Germline V gives CDR1 SGHTA, CDR2 FQGTGA. The CDR3 is 18 residues long. CDR3 nucleotides: TGTGCCAGCAGCCTGAGGGCCCCTGGGCTAGCTTATAACAATGAGCAGTTCTTC. As protein: CASSLRAPGLAYNNEQFF.

The DNA for the CDR3 is TGTGCCAGCAGGAGGACAGGGGGCATGGATGAGCAGTTCTTC. It codes for CASRRTGGMDEQFF. The chain carries TRBV6-5 and TRBJ2-1; 11 positions agree with TRBD1. Germline CDR1 reads MNHEY; CDR2 reads SVGAGI. The V segment lost 6 bases and the J segment 8 bases; nucleotides outside the gene matches: 6. The CDR3 spans 14 residues.

The rearrangement uses TRBV9 and TRBJ2-3, with TRBD2 as a possible D gene (6 bases). Germline V gene data show CDR1 as SGDLS and CDR2 as YYNGEE. The ends were cut back, 0 bases at V and 3 bases at J, with 11 bases in the middle. This CDR3 contains 15 residues. The CDR3 loop is CASSVAGGLTDTQYF. The CDR3 bases are TGTGCCAGCAGCGTAGCCGGGGGACTGACAGATACGCAGTATTTT.

This clone has only one observation. The chain carries TRBV27 and TRBJ2-7, with D possibly TRBD1 on 5 matching bases. Trimming took 5 bases from V and 4 from J, leaving 24 bases between them. The CDR3 has 17 residues. CDR1 and CDR2 (germline): MNHEY, SMNVEV (reference sequence). CDR3 nucleotides: TGTGCCAGCAGTCGGACGGACACCCCCACCGCTTTTTACGAGCAGTACTTC. Protein product: CASSRTDTPTAFYEQYF.

The chain has TRBV19 and TRBJ2-7, with 11 bases matching TRBD1. The V gene's germline CDR1 is LNHDA and CDR2 SQIVND (reference sequence). V dropped 6 bases and J dropped 2; count of bases not matched to a gene: 9. This CDR3 comprises 16 residues. The CDR3 nucleotides are TGTGCCAGTAGCCCCCTAGGGGGACAGGGGGCCTACGAGCAGTACTTC. Its translation is CASSPLGGQGAYEQYF.

The chain uses TRBV5-8 and TRBJ2-3, with 12 bases fitting TRBD2. Germline assignment: CDR1 SGHTS and CDR2 YDEGEE. Unmatched junction bases numbered 7, after V lost 0 bases and J lost 5 bases. CDR3 length: 17 residues. Written as DNA, the CDR3 is TGTGCCAGCAGCTTGGGACGGCTAGCGGGAGGGAAAGATACGCAGTATTTT. Protein sequence: CASSLGRLAGGKDTQYF.

The rearrangement links TRBV4-1 to TRBJ2-3, with D possibly being TRBD2 (6 bases). Per germline, CDR1 MGHRA and CDR2 YSYEKL. Trimming left V 1 base short and J 8 bases short, with 19 bases between. This CDR3 has 16 amino acids. CDR3 DNA: TGCGCCAGCAGCCAAGTATCGGCGGGGTTCCCCCCTACGCAGTATTTT. Its translation is CASSQVSAGFPPTQYF.